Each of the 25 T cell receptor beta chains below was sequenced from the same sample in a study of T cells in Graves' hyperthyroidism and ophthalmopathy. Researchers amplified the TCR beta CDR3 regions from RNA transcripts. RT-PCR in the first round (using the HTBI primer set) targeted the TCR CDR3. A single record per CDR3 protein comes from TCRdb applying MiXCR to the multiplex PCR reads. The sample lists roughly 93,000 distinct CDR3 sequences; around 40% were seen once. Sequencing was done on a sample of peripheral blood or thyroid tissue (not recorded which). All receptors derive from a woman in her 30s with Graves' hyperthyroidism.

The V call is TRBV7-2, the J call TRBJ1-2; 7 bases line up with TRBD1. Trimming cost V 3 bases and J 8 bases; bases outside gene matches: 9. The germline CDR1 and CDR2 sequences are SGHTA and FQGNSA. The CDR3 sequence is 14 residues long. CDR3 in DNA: TGTGCCAGCAGCTTTACAGGGGCCTCTGGAGGCTACACCTTC. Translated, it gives CASSFTGASGGYTF.

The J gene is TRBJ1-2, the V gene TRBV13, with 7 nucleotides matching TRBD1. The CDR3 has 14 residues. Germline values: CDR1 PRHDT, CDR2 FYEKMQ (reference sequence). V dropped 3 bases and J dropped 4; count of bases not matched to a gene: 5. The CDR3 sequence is CASSFGGQTYGYTF. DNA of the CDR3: TGTGCCAGCAGCTTCGGGGGACAGACCTATGGCTACACCTTC.

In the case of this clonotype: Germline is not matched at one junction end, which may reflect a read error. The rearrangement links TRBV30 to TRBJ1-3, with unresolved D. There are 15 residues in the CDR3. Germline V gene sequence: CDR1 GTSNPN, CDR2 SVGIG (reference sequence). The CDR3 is CAWSVGRFSGSTIYF. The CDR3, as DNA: TGTGCCTGGAGTGTAGGTCGGTTCTCTGGAAGCACCATATATTTT.

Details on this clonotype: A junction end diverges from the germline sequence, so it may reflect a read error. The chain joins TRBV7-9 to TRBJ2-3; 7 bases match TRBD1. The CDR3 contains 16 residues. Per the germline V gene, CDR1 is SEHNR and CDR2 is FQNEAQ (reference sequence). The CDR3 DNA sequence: TGTGCCAGCAGCTCCCTGACAGGGAGCTGGTCAGATACGCAGTACTTT. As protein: CASSSLTGSWSDTQYF.

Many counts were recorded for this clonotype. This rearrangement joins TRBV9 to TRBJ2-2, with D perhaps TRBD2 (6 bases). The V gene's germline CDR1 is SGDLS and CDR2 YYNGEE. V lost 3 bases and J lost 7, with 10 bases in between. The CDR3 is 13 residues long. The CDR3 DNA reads TGTGCCAGCAGCGACAGGAGGGGCGGGGAGCTGTTTTTT. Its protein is CASSDRRGGELFF.

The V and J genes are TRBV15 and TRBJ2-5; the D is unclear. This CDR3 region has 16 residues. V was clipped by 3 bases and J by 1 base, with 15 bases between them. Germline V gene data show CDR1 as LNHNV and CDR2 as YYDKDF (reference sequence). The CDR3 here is CATSRPTAATQETQYF. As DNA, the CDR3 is TGTGCCACCAGCAGGCCCACGGCGGCAACCCAAGAGACCCAGTACTTC.

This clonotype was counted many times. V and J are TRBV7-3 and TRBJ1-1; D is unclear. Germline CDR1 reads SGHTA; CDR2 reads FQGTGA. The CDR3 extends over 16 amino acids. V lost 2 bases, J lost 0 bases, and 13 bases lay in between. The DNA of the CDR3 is TGTGCCAGCAGCTTAGTTGGCAGGCTATTGAACACTGAAGCTTTCTTT. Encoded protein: CASSLVGRLLNTEAFF.

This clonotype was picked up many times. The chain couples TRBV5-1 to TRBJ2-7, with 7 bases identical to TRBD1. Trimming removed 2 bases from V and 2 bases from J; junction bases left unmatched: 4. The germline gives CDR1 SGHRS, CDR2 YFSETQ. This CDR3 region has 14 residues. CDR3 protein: CASSLQGPPYEQYF. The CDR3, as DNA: TGCGCCAGCAGCTTACAGGGGCCCCCCTACGAGCAGTACTTC.

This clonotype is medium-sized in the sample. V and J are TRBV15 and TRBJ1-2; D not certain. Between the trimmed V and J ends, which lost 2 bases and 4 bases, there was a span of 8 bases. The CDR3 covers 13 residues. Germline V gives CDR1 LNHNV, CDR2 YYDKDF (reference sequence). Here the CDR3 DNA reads TGTGCCACCAGCAGACTCGATCTCTATGGCTACACCTTC. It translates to CATSRLDLYGYTF.

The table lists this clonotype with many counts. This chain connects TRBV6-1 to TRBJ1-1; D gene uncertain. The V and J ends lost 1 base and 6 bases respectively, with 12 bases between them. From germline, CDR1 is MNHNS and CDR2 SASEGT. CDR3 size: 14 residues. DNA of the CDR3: TGTGCCAGCAGTGAAGGGTTACTACGGTCTGAAGCTTTCTTT. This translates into CASSEGLLRSEAFF.

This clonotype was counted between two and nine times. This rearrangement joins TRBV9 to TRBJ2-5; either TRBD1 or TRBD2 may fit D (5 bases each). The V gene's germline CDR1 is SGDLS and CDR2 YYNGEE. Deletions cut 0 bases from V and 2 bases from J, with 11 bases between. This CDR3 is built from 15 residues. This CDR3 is CASSVGGSNQETQYF. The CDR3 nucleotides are TGTGCCAGCAGCGTAGGGGGGAGCAATCAAGAGACCCAGTACTTC.

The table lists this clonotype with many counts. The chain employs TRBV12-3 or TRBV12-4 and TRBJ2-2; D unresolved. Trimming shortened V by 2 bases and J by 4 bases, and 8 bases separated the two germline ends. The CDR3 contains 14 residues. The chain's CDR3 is CASSLFLATGELFF. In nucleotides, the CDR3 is TGTGCCAGCAGTTTATTTTTGGCCACCGGGGAGCTGTTTTTT.

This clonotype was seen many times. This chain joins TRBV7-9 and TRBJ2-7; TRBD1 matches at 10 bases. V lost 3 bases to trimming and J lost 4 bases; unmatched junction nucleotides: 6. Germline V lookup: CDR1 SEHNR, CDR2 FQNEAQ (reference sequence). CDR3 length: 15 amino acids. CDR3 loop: CASSFRQGADYEQYF. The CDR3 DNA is TGTGCCAGCAGCTTTAGACAGGGGGCGGATTACGAGCAGTACTTC.

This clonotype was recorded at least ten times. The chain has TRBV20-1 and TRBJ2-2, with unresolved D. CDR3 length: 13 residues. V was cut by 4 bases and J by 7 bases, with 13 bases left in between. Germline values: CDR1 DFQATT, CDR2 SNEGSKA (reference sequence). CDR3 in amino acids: CSATRTVGGELFF. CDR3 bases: TGCAGTGCTACAAGGACGGTTGGCGGGGAGCTGTTTTTT.

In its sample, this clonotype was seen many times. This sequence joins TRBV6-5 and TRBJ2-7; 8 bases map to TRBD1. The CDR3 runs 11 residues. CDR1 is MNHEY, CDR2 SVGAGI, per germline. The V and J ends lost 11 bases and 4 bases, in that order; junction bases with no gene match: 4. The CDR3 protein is CALQGGYEQYF. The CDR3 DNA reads TGTGCCTTACAGGGGGGTTACGAGCAGTACTTC.

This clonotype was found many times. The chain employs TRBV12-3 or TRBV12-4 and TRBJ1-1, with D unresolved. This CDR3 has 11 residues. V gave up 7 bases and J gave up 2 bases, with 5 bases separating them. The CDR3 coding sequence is TGTGCCAGCATACGAAACACTGAAGCTTTCTTT. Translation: CASIRNTEAFF.

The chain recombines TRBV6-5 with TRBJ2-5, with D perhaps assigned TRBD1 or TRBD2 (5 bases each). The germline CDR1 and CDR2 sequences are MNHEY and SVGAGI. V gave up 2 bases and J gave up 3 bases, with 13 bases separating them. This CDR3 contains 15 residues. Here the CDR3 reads CASSYRDQTKETQYF. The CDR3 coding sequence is TGTGCCAGCAGTTACCGGGACCAAACGAAAGAGACCCAGTACTTC.

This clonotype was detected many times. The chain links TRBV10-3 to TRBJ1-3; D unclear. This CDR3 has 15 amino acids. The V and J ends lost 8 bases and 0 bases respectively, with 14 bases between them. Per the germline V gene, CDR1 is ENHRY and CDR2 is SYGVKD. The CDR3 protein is CAIRGYWGSGNTIYF. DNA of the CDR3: TGTGCCATCCGAGGGTATTGGGGCTCTGGAAACACCATATATTTT.

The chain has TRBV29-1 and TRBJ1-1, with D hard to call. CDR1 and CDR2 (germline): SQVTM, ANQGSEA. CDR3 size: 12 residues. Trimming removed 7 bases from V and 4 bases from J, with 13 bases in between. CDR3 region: CSGGEFGTEAFF. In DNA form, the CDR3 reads TGCAGCGGGGGAGAATTTGGCACTGAAGCTTTCTTT.

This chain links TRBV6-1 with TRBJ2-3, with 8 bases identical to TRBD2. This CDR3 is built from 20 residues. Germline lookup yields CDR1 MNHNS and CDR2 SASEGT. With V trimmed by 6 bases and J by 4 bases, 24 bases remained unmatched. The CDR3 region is CASRSTSARIAREVPDTQYF. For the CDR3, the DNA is TGTGCCAGCAGAAGTACCTCCGCACGTATCGCGCGGGAGGTCCCAGATACGCAGTATTTT.

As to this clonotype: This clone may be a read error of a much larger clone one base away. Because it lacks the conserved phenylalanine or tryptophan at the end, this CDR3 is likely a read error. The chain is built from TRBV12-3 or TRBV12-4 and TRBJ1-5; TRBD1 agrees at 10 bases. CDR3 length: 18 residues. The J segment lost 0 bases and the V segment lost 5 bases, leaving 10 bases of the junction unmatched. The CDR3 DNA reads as TGTGCCAGCAGTCTTCGGACAGGGGGTTTTTTTAGCAATCAGCCCCAGCATCTT. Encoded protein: CASSLRTGGFFSNQPQHL.

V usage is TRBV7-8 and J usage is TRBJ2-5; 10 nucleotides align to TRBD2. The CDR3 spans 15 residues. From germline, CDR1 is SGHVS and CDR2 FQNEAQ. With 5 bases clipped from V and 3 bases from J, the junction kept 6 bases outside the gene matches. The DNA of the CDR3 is TGTGCCAGCAGCAGAACTAGCGGGATAGAAGAGACCCAGTACTTC. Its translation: CASSRTSGIEETQYF.

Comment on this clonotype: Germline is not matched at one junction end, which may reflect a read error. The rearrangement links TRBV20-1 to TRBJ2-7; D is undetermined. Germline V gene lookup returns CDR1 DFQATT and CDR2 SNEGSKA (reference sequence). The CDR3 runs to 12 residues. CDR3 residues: CSASPVLYGQYF. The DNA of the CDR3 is TGCAGTGCTAGTCCCGTACTATACGGGCAGTACTTC.

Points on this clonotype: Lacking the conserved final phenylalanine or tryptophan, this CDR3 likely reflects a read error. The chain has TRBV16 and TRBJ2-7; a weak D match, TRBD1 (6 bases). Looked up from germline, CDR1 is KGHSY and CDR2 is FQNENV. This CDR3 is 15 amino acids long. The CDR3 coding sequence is TGTGCCAGCAGCGAATCCGGGACAAAATCCTACGAGCAGTACTCC. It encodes CASSESGTKSYEQYS.

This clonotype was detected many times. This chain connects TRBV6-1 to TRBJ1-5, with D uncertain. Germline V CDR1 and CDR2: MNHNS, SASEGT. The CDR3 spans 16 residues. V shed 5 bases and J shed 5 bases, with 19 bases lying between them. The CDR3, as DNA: TGTGCCAGCAGTTCCCCTTGGAGGCTCGCGGATCAGCCCCAGCATTTT. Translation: CASSSPWRLADQPQHF.